The clone carrying this T cell receptor beta chain was seen only a few times. The data stem from a study of blood T cell repertoires in COVID-19. Trimming pared 1 base from V and 0 bases from J, leaving 17 bases between. Germline V lookup: CDR1 LGHDT, CDR2 YNNKEL (reference sequence). This CDR3 has 18 amino acids. The data were produced by immunoSEQ multiplex PCR, yet TCRdb's version contains in-frame clones alone and is incomplete. The sample holds 250,000 to 350,000 clones, approximately 84% seen once. The origin of this receptor is a human donor with COVID-19, enrolled during active disease. The donor label of this sample is uncertain. This chain joins TRBV3-1 (or the pseudogene TRBV3-2) and TRBJ2-3; maybe TRBD2 (6 bases). What was sequenced was peripheral blood. The CDR3 protein is CASSQGGLAGHSTDTQYF. For the CDR3, the DNA is TGTGCCAGCAGCCAAGGGGGTTTGGCGGGGCATAGCACAGATACGCAGTATTTT.